This T cell receptor (beta chain) was obtained from a study of blood T cell repertoires in COVID-19. Whole-study context: The United States, Italy and Spain provided the acute and convalescent COVID-19 samples.

This CDR3 has 19 residues. Per germline, CDR1 SGHRS and CDR2 YFSETQ. The V segment lost 0 bases and the J segment 2 bases; nucleotides outside the gene matches: 14. How the authors handled the data: Reference gene primer amplification yielded estimated nucleated cell counts. The table came from immunoSEQ multiplex PCR; TCRdb's copy has only in-frame clones and leaves some out. V and J calls and clone size are copied from that table; D and trimming were computed from the DNA. The table includes 120,000 or so clones, roughly four fifths detected once. Sequencing used peripheral blood. The rearrangement joins TRBV5-1 to TRBJ2-7, with 10 bases matching TRBD2. This receptor was obtained from a woman in her 50s with acute or convalescent COVID-19. The chain's CDR3 is CASSLAPASGGPYPYEQYF. The CDR3 region has the DNA TGCGCCAGCAGCTTGGCCCCGGCTAGCGGGGGCCCATACCCCTACGAGCAGTACTTC.